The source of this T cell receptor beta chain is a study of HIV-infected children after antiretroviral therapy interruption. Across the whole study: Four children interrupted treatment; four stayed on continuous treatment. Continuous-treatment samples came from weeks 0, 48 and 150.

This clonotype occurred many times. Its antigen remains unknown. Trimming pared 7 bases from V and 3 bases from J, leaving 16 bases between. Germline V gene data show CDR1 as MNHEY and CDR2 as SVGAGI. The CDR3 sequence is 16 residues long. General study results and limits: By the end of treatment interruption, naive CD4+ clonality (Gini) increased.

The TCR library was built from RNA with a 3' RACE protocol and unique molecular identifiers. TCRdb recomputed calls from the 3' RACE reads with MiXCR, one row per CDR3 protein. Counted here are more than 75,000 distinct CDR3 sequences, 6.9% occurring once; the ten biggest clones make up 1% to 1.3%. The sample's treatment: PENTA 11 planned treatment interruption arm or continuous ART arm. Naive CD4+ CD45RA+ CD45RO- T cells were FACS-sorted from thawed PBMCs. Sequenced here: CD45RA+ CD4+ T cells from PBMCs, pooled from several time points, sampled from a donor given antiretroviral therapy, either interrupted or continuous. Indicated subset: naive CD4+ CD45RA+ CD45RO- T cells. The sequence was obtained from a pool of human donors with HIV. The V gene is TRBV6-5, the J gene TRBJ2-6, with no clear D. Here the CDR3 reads CASTETAFFGANVLTF. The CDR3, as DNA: TGTGCCAGCACCGAGACTGCTTTCTTTGGGGCCAACGTCCTGACTTTC.